The 19 T cell receptor beta chains below were found in one sample sequenced in a study of blood T cell repertoires in COVID-19. Profiled with immunoSEQ multiplex PCR; TCRdb holds only in-frame clones, not every one. Of more than 300,000 clones in the sample, about 89% were seen once. Specimen: peripheral blood. These receptor sequences come from a man between 18 and 35 years old who had recovered from COVID-19.

The chain couples TRBV9 to TRBJ2-2; 9 bases map to TRBD1. The J segment lost 1 base and the V segment lost 3 bases, leaving 10 bases of the junction unmatched. The V gene's germline CDR1 is SGDLS and CDR2 YYNGEE. This CDR3 has 18 amino acids. This CDR3 is CASSARGGGQGNTGELFF. In nucleotides, the CDR3 is TGTGCCAGCAGCGCGAGGGGAGGGGGACAGGGGAACACCGGGGAGCTGTTTTTT.

This chain connects TRBV24-1 to TRBJ2-1, with TRBD2 identical over 8 bases. In germline, CDR1 is KGHDR, CDR2 SFDVKD. Trimming took 3 bases from V and 0 from J; bases not matched to a gene: 3. The CDR3 covers 16 residues. The CDR3, as DNA: TGTGCCACCAGTGATGGAAGCGGGAGCTCCTACAATGAGCAGTTCTTC. As protein: CATSDGSGSSYNEQFF.

The rearrangement links TRBV27 to TRBJ1-2; D remains ambiguous. The CDR3 consists of 14 residues. V lost 0 bases and J 2 bases, leaving 7 bases between the germline ends. Germline V gives CDR1 MNHEY, CDR2 SMNVEV (reference sequence). The CDR3 protein is CASSLSSGNYGYTF. The CDR3 DNA reads as TGTGCCAGCAGTTTATCCTCGGGGAACTATGGCTACACCTTC.

This clone was seen just once. The chain joins TRBV6-6 to TRBJ1-2, with D possibly TRBD1 on 5 matching bases. This CDR3 has 15 amino acids. CDR1 is MNHNY and CDR2 is SVGAGI in the germline V gene (reference sequence). V was trimmed by 6 bases and J by 5 bases, leaving 19 bases between them. CDR3 in DNA: TGTGCCAGCAGCCCACTCTCGGAGGGGTTATATGGCTACACCTTC. This gives the protein CASSPLSEGLYGYTF.

The chain recombines TRBV27 with TRBJ2-1, with TRBD1 as a possible D gene (5 bases). V lost 5 bases to trimming and J lost 6 bases, with 20 bases between them. This CDR3 region has 16 residues. Germline values: CDR1 MNHEY, CDR2 SMNVEV (reference sequence). The CDR3 DNA reads TGTGCCAGCAGTCTGAGAGTGGGGCAAATGGCCAATGAGCAGTTCTTC. It encodes CASSLRVGQMANEQFF.

V gene TRBV6-6 combines with J gene TRBJ2-3; the D gene is possibly TRBD1 (6 bases). CDR3 length: 15 amino acids. V lost 6 bases and J 0 bases, leaving 13 bases between the germline ends. Germline lookup yields CDR1 MNHNY and CDR2 SVGAGI (reference sequence). CDR3: CASSLGQFSTDTQYF. The CDR3 DNA reads TGTGCCAGCAGCCTCGGACAGTTTAGCACAGATACGCAGTATTTT.

This clone occurred once. The chain couples TRBV30 to TRBJ2-2; TRBD2 agrees at 12 bases. The CDR3 sequence is 17 residues long. The trim removed 1 base at V and 1 base at J, leaving 4 bases unmatched. Germline-derived CDR1 and CDR2 are GTSNPN and SVGIG (reference sequence). The CDR3 here is CAWSGLAGGRNTGELFF. The CDR3 coding sequence is TGTGCCTGGAGTGGGCTAGCGGGAGGGCGGAACACCGGGGAGCTGTTTTTT.

The chain has TRBV7-9 and TRBJ2-2; possibly TRBD1 for D (6 bases). Germline assignment: CDR1 SEHNR and CDR2 FQNEAQ (reference sequence). Trimming shortened V by 5 bases and J by 3 bases, and 16 bases separated the two germline ends. The CDR3 runs to 16 residues. The DNA for the CDR3 is TGTGCCAGCAGCGAAGGGGACAAGGGTTACACCGGGGAGCTGTTTTTT. This encodes CASSEGDKGYTGELFF.

This clone showed up just a few times. The V and J genes are TRBV19 and TRBJ1-2; no definite D call. V was cut by 3 bases and J by 3 bases, with 8 bases left in between. The V gene's germline CDR1 is LNHDA and CDR2 SQIVND (reference sequence). The CDR3 is made up of 13 amino acids. The CDR3 nucleotides read TGTGCCAGTAGTATCTCGCGGGACTATGGCTACACCTTC. This gives the protein CASSISRDYGYTF.

V is TRBV15 and J is TRBJ1-6, with 10 positions matching TRBD1. This CDR3 region has 15 residues. V was pared by 5 bases and J by 13 bases, with 11 bases of the junction left unmatched. The germline CDR1 and CDR2 sequences are LNHNV and YYDKDF (reference sequence). The CDR3 protein is CATSRTRDRGEPLHF. The CDR3 region has the DNA TGTGCCACCAGCCGCACCCGGGACAGGGGAGAGCCCCTCCACTTT.

V and J are TRBV6-5 and TRBJ1-2; 7 bases line up with TRBD1. Germline-derived CDR1 and CDR2 are MNHEY and SVGAGI. Trimming cost V 4 bases and J 4 bases; bases outside gene matches: 6. CDR3 size: 14 residues. CDR3 sequence reads: CASSSQGGIYGYTF. CDR3 nucleotide sequence: TGTGCCAGCAGTTCCCAGGGGGGCATCTATGGCTACACCTTC.

The CDR3 region has the DNA TGTGCCAGCAGCCAACCCGGACAGGGCGTCGGAAAACTGTTTTTT. This sequence encodes CASSQPGQGVGKLFF. V gene TRBV3-1 (or the pseudogene TRBV3-2) combines with J gene TRBJ1-4, with 8 bases fitting TRBD1. CDR3 length: 15 residues. Per germline, CDR1 LGHDT and CDR2 YNNKEL (reference sequence). Losses at the gene ends were 2 bases for V and 10 bases for J; bases not matched to a gene: 9.

This clone appeared once. This chain joins TRBV27 and TRBJ1-1, with D perhaps matching TRBD1 (5 bases). V was shortened by 6 bases and J by 1 base, with 12 bases between the two germline ends. This CDR3 region has 14 residues. Germline CDR1 reads MNHEY; CDR2 reads SMNVEV (reference sequence). This CDR3 is CASSSRGGNTEAFF. In nucleotides, the CDR3 is TGTGCCAGCAGCTCCCGGGGGGGGAACACTGAAGCTTTCTTT.

The chain is built from TRBV5-1 and TRBJ1-5; D is possibly TRBD1 (5 bases). This CDR3 contains 14 residues. The V gene's germline CDR1 is SGHRS and CDR2 YFSETQ. V was pared by 2 bases and J by 8 bases, with 14 bases between. CDR3 DNA sequence: TGCGCCAGCAGCTTAGGGCAGGGCATAGAGCCCCAGCATTTT. Its protein product is CASSLGQGIEPQHF.

The table lists this clone with many counts. The chain combines TRBV3-1 (or the pseudogene TRBV3-2) with TRBJ1-4, with 10 bases that match TRBD1. In germline, CDR1 is LGHDT, CDR2 YNNKEL (reference sequence). The CDR3 contains 14 residues. The V gene end was trimmed by 3 bases and the J gene end by 7 bases; junction bases not matched to a gene: 2. The CDR3 here is CASSHRTGGEKLFF. In nucleotides, the CDR3 is TGTGCCAGCAGCCATAGGACAGGGGGTGAAAAACTGTTTTTT.

This clone was detected once. CDR3 DNA sequence: TGTGCCAGCAGCCAAGTGTCTCTCAGCGGGGGTCTGGGCGGGGAGCTGTTTTTT. Translated: CASSQVSLSGGLGGELFF. The J gene is TRBJ2-2, the V gene TRBV14; 8 nucleotides align to TRBD2. The V segment lost 1 base and the J segment 7 bases; nucleotides outside the gene matches: 14. The CDR3 has 18 amino acids. Germline CDR1 and CDR2: SGHDN and FVKESK.

This clone has a single count. The chain carries TRBV7-2 and TRBJ1-1; the D is unclear. Trimming took off 3 bases at V and 0 bases at J, with 8 bases between the two ends. The CDR3 extends over 14 amino acids. Germline loops: CDR1 SGHTA, CDR2 FQGNSA. The CDR3, as DNA: TGTGCCAGCAGCTTCTCCGGGTTGAACACTGAAGCTTTCTTT. It yields the protein CASSFSGLNTEAFF.

The rearrangement joins TRBV12-3 or TRBV12-4 to TRBJ2-1; tentative D call: TRBD1 (5 bases). V shed 4 bases and J shed 4 bases, with 8 bases lying between them. The CDR3 length is 13 residues. Here the CDR3 DNA reads TGTGCCAGCAGTTCCACAGGTTACAATGAGCAGTTCTTC. Translated, it gives CASSSTGYNEQFF.

V and J are TRBV2 and TRBJ2-7; 9 positions agree with TRBD2. With V trimmed by 6 bases and J by 0 bases, 3 bases remained unmatched. CDR1 and CDR2 (germline): SNHLY, FYNNEI. The length of the CDR3 is 14 residues. DNA for the CDR3: TGTGCCAGCAGAGCAGCGGGGGGCTCCTACGAGCAGTACTTC. Translated: CASRAAGGSYEQYF.